A selection of T cell receptor beta chains follows, all from one sample in a study of blood T cell repertoires in COVID-19. Sequencing was performed with immunoSEQ multiplex PCR; in TCRdb, only in-frame clones are kept and a portion is missing. The sample carries over 200,000 clones, more than 80% recorded once. The sample comprised PBMCs or T cells enriched from blood (not recorded which). These receptors all stem from a middle-aged man who had recovered from COVID-19. The CDR3 runs from the conserved cysteine through the conserved F or W. The D gene is left open where the match is weak. Size is omitted from some rows. Given values are once, few, many or a class for expanded clones.

size	V	J	D	DNA	CDR3
NA	TRBV29-1	TRBJ2-3	TRBD2	TGCAGCGTTCAAAGGACTAGCGGGATCACAGATACGCAGTATTTT	CSVQRTSGITDTQYF
NA	TRBV27	TRBJ2-3	TRBD2	TGTGCCAGCAGCCGGATACTACTAGCGGGGGATACAGATACGCAGTATTTT	CASSRILLAGDTDTQYF
NA	TRBV19	TRBJ1-2	NA	TGTGCCAGCGGACAGAACCAGAACTATGGCTACACCTTC	CASGQNQNYGYTF
NA	TRBV19	TRBJ2-1	NA	TGTGCCAGTAGGGTGGACCGCGGGGCCCACCCCAGGGAGCAGTTCTTC	CASRVDRGAHPREQFF
NA	TRBV7-6	TRBJ2-5	NA	TGTGCCAGCAGCCCCGGGATCTACCAAGAGACCCAGTACTTC	CASSPGIYQETQYF
once	TRBV5-1	TRBJ2-7	NA	TGCGCCAGCAGCTTGGAGTTCGGCGAGCAGTACTTC	CASSLEFGEQYF
NA	TRBV6-5	TRBJ1-1	NA	TGTGCCAGCAGTTACTACAGACAGAATGAAGCTTTCTTT	CASSYYRQNEAFF
NA	TRBV7-6	TRBJ2-3	NA	TGTGCCAGCAGCTCGATCGAGGCCAGCACAGATACGCAGTATTTT	CASSSIEASTDTQYF
NA	TRBV24-1	TRBJ2-7	NA	TGTGCCACCAGTGCGGGAAACGAGCAGTACTTC	CATSAGNEQYF
once	TRBV7-9	TRBJ1-2	TRBD1	TGTGCCAGCAGTCTACAGGGGTCGTATGGCTACACCTTC	CASSLQGSYGYTF
NA	TRBV18	TRBJ1-5	NA	TGTGCCAGCCCGAGTGTGAGTGGTACCAATCAGCCCCAGCATTTT	CASPSVSGTNQPQHF
NA	TRBV11-2	TRBJ2-1	TRBD2	TGTGCCAGCAGCTCACTAGCGGGACGGAATGAGCAGTTCTTC	CASSSLAGRNEQFF
once	TRBV5-1	TRBJ2-5	TRBD1	TGCGCCAGCAGCACCCGGACAGGGATGGGTGGAGAGACCCAGTACTTC	CASSTRTGMGGETQYF
NA	TRBV19	TRBJ2-7	TRBD1	TGTGCCAGTAGTTCCCGGACAGGTGGTCTATCTAACTACGAGCAGTACTTC	CASSSRTGGLSNYEQYF
NA	TRBV5-5	TRBJ1-2	TRBD1	TGTGCCAGCAGCTTGGAGGCGACAGGGGAAAGCTACACCTTC	CASSLEATGESYTF